This T cell receptor (beta chain) came from a study of regulatory T cells in long-lasting Graves disease. Overall study findings and caveats: Peripheral blood was the sole material, not thyroid tissue.

Specified time point: persistent/refractory GD, antithyroid drugs over 5 years with positive TRAb. PBMC-derived RNA was used for the TCR library. To make TCR beta libraries, researchers used iRepertoire HTBI primers and Arm-PCR of CDR3 regions. TCRdb reanalysed the multiplex PCR reads using MiXCR and keeps one entry per CDR3 protein. This sample carries a few hundred thousand distinct CDR3 sequences, about 20% of them seen once, and the ten largest clones take around 13%. This clonotype showed up just a few times. What it binds is unknown. The germline V gene has CDR1 MDHEN and CDR2 SYDVKM. Trimming cost V 8 bases and J 4 bases, with 24 bases left between them. This CDR3 is built from 17 residues.

The source of this sequence is a female donor with Graves disease. The rearrangement uses TRBV28 and TRBJ2-1; D possibly uses TRBD1 or TRBD2 (5 bases each). Sample: peripheral blood mononuclear cells (PBMCs), taken when the disease was refractory, from a patient treated with antithyroid drugs. The CDR3 DNA sequence: TGTGCCAGCGCGCTCGATTCGGGGCCTCGTCGGTACAATGAGCAGTTCTTC. Translated, it gives CASALDSGPRRYNEQFF. The full variable domain, rest sourced from reference TRBV28 and TRBJ2-1, is DVKVTQSSRYLVKRTGEKVFLECVQDMDHENMFWYRQDPGLGLRLIYFSYDVKMKEKGDIPEGYSVSREKKERFSLILESASTNQTSMYLCASALDSGPRRYNEQFFGPGTRLTVL.